These 32 T cell receptor beta chains came from one sample sequenced in a study of T cell responses to AZD1222 COVID-19 vaccine. The table came from immunoSEQ multiplex PCR; TCRdb's copy has only in-frame clones and leaves some out. This table has 55,000 to 75,000 clones, approximately 91% appearing once. The sample was peripheral blood, taken on day 0 of AZD1222 vaccination. The receptor source for this set is an adult in good health.

The chain uses TRBV6-4 and TRBJ2-2, with TRBD2 matching over 8 bases. There are 16 residues in the CDR3. Trimming cost V 4 bases and J 5 bases; bases outside gene matches: 9. Germline lookup yields CDR1 MRHNA and CDR2 SNTAGT. CDR3 region: CASSVESGSVTGELFF. For the CDR3, the DNA is TGTGCCAGCAGTGTCGAGAGCGGGAGCGTTACCGGGGAGCTGTTTTTT.

V and J are TRBV30 and TRBJ1-3; 12 bases match TRBD1. Germline lookup yields CDR1 GTSNPN and CDR2 SVGIG (reference sequence). V shed 3 bases and J 2 bases; nucleotides not matched to a gene: 23. This CDR3 comprises 22 residues. The CDR3 protein is CAWSVPGTGGLGSGKTGNTIYF. The CDR3 DNA reads as TGTGCCTGGAGCGTTCCCGGGACAGGGGGCTTGGGGTCAGGGAAGACTGGAAACACCATATATTTT.

The chain combines TRBV11-1 with TRBJ2-7, with 8 nucleotides matching TRBD1. The ends lost 4 bases at V and 0 bases at J; junction bases unmatched: 5. Germline CDR1 reads SGHAT; CDR2 reads FQDESV (reference sequence). The length of the CDR3 is 15 residues. The CDR3 DNA sequence: TGTGCCAGCAGCTCCGGACAGGGACACTCCTACGAGCAGTACTTC. Amino acid sequence: CASSSGQGHSYEQYF. Full variable domain (outside the CDR3, taken from reference TRBV11-1 and TRBJ2-7): EAEVAQSPRYKITEKSQAVAFWCDPISGHATLYWYRQILGQGPELLVQFQDESVVDDSQLPKDRFSAERLKGVDSTLKIQPAELGDSAMYLCASSSGQGHSYEQYFGPGTRLTVT.

The chain recombines TRBV27 with TRBJ2-1, with D perhaps TRBD1 (6 bases). Germline V gene data show CDR1 as MNHEY and CDR2 as SMNVEV (reference sequence). CDR3 length: 15 amino acids. V was cut by 3 bases and J by 0 bases, with 9 bases left in between. The CDR3 is CASSFQGRSYNEQFF. The CDR3, as DNA: TGTGCCAGCAGTTTTCAGGGGCGCTCCTACAATGAGCAGTTCTTC.

The gene calls are TRBV30 and TRBJ1-3; maybe TRBD1 (5 bases). V lost 4 bases to trimming and J lost 1 base, with 14 bases between them. CDR1 GTSNPN and CDR2 SVGIG come from the germline V gene (reference sequence). The length of the CDR3 is 15 residues. This chain's CDR3 is CAWTRGGKSGNTIYF. CDR3 DNA: TGTGCCTGGACTAGGGGCGGGAAATCTGGAAACACCATATATTTT. Filled out from reference TRBV30 and TRBJ1-3, the complete variable domain reads SQTIHQWPATLVQPVGSPLSLECTVEGTSNPNLYWYRQAAGRGLQLLFYSVGIGQISSEVPQNLSASRPQDRQFILSSKKLLLSDSGFYLCAWTRGGKSGNTIYFGEGSWLTVV.

This chain connects TRBV5-4 to TRBJ2-3, with D perhaps TRBD2 (5 bases). Germline-derived CDR1 and CDR2 are SGHNT and YYREEE (reference sequence). V was clipped by 0 bases and J by 0 bases, with 8 bases between them. This CDR3 is 15 amino acids long. CDR3 bases: TGTGCCAGCAGCTTGGTTACGGGGAGCACAGATACGCAGTATTTT. This encodes CASSLVTGSTDTQYF.

This chain connects TRBV13 to TRBJ2-7; 14 bases are shared with TRBD2. The junction had 6 bases not matched to a gene; V was cut back by 2 bases and J by 3 bases. The CDR3 consists of 17 residues. Germline assignment: CDR1 PRHDT and CDR2 FYEKMQ (reference sequence). The CDR3 coding sequence is TGTGCCAGCAGCTTAAGGGGACTAGCGGGAGTAAACTACGAGCAGTACTTC. Translating it yields CASSLRGLAGVNYEQYF.

V usage is TRBV12-3 or TRBV12-4 and J usage is TRBJ2-7; D remains unclear. The CDR3 length is 12 residues. V was trimmed by 6 bases and J by 4 bases, leaving 10 bases between them. As DNA, the CDR3 is TGTGCCAGCAGATCCGGGTTATACGAGCAGTACTTC. The encoded protein is CASRSGLYEQYF.

This chain joins TRBV3-1 (or the pseudogene TRBV3-2) and TRBJ1-5, with D possibly being TRBD1 (6 bases). Germline CDR1 LGHDT, CDR2 YNNKEL (reference sequence). This CDR3 is 17 amino acids long. Trimming stripped 6 bases from V and 5 bases from J, with 23 bases between. The CDR3 nucleotides are TGTGCCAGCAGATCGCCATCCCAGGGGAAGTTCTATCAGCCCCAGCATTTT. Translated: CASRSPSQGKFYQPQHF.

The rearrangement uses TRBV10-1 and TRBJ2-1; no clear D gene. V was clipped by 3 bases and J by 0 bases, with 9 bases between them. Germline V CDR1 and CDR2: WNHNN, SYGVQD (reference sequence). The CDR3 runs 15 residues. This CDR3 is CASSERVSSYNEQFF. Written as DNA, the CDR3 is TGCGCCAGCAGTGAAAGGGTGAGCTCCTACAATGAGCAGTTCTTC.

The J gene is TRBJ2-2, the V gene TRBV25-1; weak D call: TRBD1 (5 bases). The CDR3 loop spans 14 amino acids. V was clipped by 7 bases and J by 3 bases, with 12 bases between them. Germline loops: CDR1 MGHDK, CDR2 SYGVNS. This CDR3 is CASKGQGDTGELFF. In DNA, the CDR3 is TGTGCCAGCAAGGGGCAGGGCGACACCGGGGAGCTGTTTTTT.

V and J are TRBV15 and TRBJ2-7; D may be TRBD2 (6 bases). Germline V gives CDR1 LNHNV, CDR2 YYDKDF (reference sequence). V dropped 1 base and J dropped 2 bases, with 15 bases sitting between them. The CDR3 sequence is 16 residues long. The CDR3 coding sequence is TGTGCCACCAGCAGAGGGCGACTAGTCGCTCCCTACGAGCAGTACTTC. This codes for CATSRGRLVAPYEQYF.

V usage is TRBV11-2 and J usage is TRBJ2-7; D is possibly TRBD1 (6 bases). V lost 1 base, J lost 3 bases, and 7 bases lay in between. CDR3 length: 13 residues. Germline V lookup: CDR1 SGHAT, CDR2 FQNNGV. CDR3 amino acids: CASSLVGGYEQYF. The CDR3 region has the DNA TGTGCCAGCAGCTTAGTAGGGGGCTACGAGCAGTACTTC.

The V gene is TRBV27, the J gene TRBJ2-3; D is unresolved. This CDR3 region has 11 residues. Germline V gene data show CDR1 as MNHEY and CDR2 as SMNVEV (reference sequence). V lost 6 bases and J 10 bases, leaving 11 bases between the germline ends. CDR3 bases: TGTGCCAGCAGCCCCCAAATGGCGCAGTATTTT. This gives the protein CASSPQMAQYF.

Ten or more counts support this clone. This rearrangement joins TRBV24-1 to TRBJ1-5; D possibly corresponds to TRBD1 (6 bases). Germline V CDR1 and CDR2: KGHDR, SFDVKD. Trimming took off 4 bases at V and 2 bases at J, with 20 bases between the two ends. The CDR3 extends over 18 amino acids. CDR3 nucleotides: TGTGCCACCAGTGACCCCAGGGACACCGTGTCCGGCAATCAGCCCCAGCATTTT. It is translated as CATSDPRDTVSGNQPQHF.

The chain links TRBV6-4 to TRBJ1-1, with D uncertain. V was trimmed by 4 bases and J by 4 bases, leaving 10 bases between them. The CDR3 length is 13 residues. CDR1 and CDR2 from the germline V gene are MRHNA and SNTAGT. This CDR3 reads CASSAMIGTEAFF. The CDR3 coding sequence is TGTGCCAGCAGTGCCATGATAGGCACTGAAGCTTTCTTT.

The rearrangement links TRBV29-1 to TRBJ2-1; 7 bases are shared with TRBD2. The CDR3 extends over 15 amino acids. In germline, CDR1 is SQVTM, CDR2 ANQGSEA. The V gene end was trimmed by 2 bases and the J gene end by 3 bases; junction bases not matched to a gene: 7. The CDR3 nucleotides are TGCAGCGTTGAACCGAAGCGGGGAGTCTACAATGAGCAGTTCTTC. This codes for CSVEPKRGVYNEQFF.

V is TRBV19 and J is TRBJ2-1; no firm D call. The CDR3 runs 15 residues. The V gene lost 3 bases and the J gene lost 1 base, with 10 bases spanning the gap. Germline V gives CDR1 LNHDA, CDR2 SQIVND (reference sequence). In DNA form, the CDR3 reads TGTGCCAGTAGTATTCTTACCGGTTCCTACAATGAGCAGTTCTTC. This gives the protein CASSILTGSYNEQFF.

The rearrangement joins TRBV7-8 to TRBJ2-7, with 8 bases lining up with TRBD2. Germline-derived CDR1 and CDR2 are SGHVS and FQNEAQ. Trimming removed 3 bases from V and 4 bases from J; junction bases left unmatched: 5. The CDR3 consists of 14 residues. The CDR3 sequence: CASSFGLAVYEQYF. In DNA, the CDR3 is TGTGCCAGCAGCTTCGGACTAGCAGTTTACGAGCAGTACTTC.

This clone was counted a single time. The rearrangement uses TRBV6-5 and TRBJ1-6; D may be TRBD1 (6 bases). The CDR3 spans 14 residues. Trimming took 2 bases from V and 9 from J, leaving 11 bases between them. Per the germline V gene, CDR1 is MNHEY and CDR2 is SVGAGI. CDR3 sequence reads: CASSYGRGGSPLHF. The CDR3, as DNA: TGTGCCAGCAGTTACGGCCGAGGGGGTTCACCCCTCCACTTT.

The V call is TRBV3-1 (or the pseudogene TRBV3-2), the J call TRBJ1-1, with 7 nucleotides matching TRBD1. The CDR3 length is 14 residues. From germline, CDR1 is LGHDT and CDR2 YNNKEL (reference sequence). Trimming removed 1 base from V and 7 bases from J; junction bases left unmatched: 6. CDR3 DNA: TGTGCCAGCAGCCAAGCCGGGACAGCTATTGAAGCTTTCTTT. It codes for CASSQAGTAIEAFF.

The chain recombines TRBV2 with TRBJ2-7; tentatively, D is TRBD1 (5 bases). V lost 6 bases, J lost 4 bases, and 22 bases lay in between. CDR3 length: 16 amino acids. The germline CDR1 and CDR2 sequences are SNHLY and FYNNEI. DNA for the CDR3: TGTGCCAGCAGCGATTCGACAGAAGAAGGGCATTACGAGCAGTACTTC. It codes for CASSDSTEEGHYEQYF.

The chain has TRBV6-5 and TRBJ2-7, with D tentatively TRBD1 (6 bases). CDR1 is MNHEY, CDR2 SVGAGI, per germline. V lost 5 bases and J lost 4, with 18 bases in between. This CDR3 has 15 amino acids. CDR3 sequence (DNA): TGTGCCAGCAGTATAGAGTGGGGGACAAATTACGAGCAGTACTTC. Its translation is CASSIEWGTNYEQYF.

This chain links TRBV18 with TRBJ1-1, with D possibly being TRBD1 (5 bases). The CDR3 is made up of 14 amino acids. Germline V gene lookup returns CDR1 KGHSH and CDR2 LQKENI. Trimming cost V 1 base and J 3 bases, with 9 bases left between them. The CDR3 DNA reads as TGTGCCAGCTCACCACAGGGGTCTGACACTGAAGCTTTCTTT. The encoded protein is CASSPQGSDTEAFF.

This clone was seen a single time. The gene calls are TRBV6-1 and TRBJ2-1; TRBD2 agrees at 12 bases. Looked up from germline, CDR1 is MNHNS and CDR2 is SASEGT. The CDR3 extends over 17 amino acids. The V and J ends lost 4 bases and 3 bases, in that order; junction bases with no gene match: 7. The CDR3 bases are TGTGCCAGCAGTGGACTAGCGGGAGCGGGCGGCTACAATGAGCAGTTCTTC. Residues: CASSGLAGAGGYNEQFF.

The chain recombines TRBV12-3 or TRBV12-4 with TRBJ2-5; D is ambiguous. The V gene lost 6 bases and the J gene lost 2 bases, with 4 bases spanning the gap. The CDR3 runs to 11 residues. The CDR3 region is CASRRQETQYF. CDR3 sequence (DNA): TGTGCCAGCAGAAGACAAGAGACCCAGTACTTC.

The rearrangement links TRBV2 to TRBJ1-2; D gene ambiguous. The CDR3 has 15 amino acids. CDR1 SNHLY and CDR2 FYNNEI come from the germline V gene. Between the trimmed V and J ends, which lost 3 bases and 4 bases, there was a span of 15 bases. The CDR3 protein is CASSDEGALPYGYTF. The CDR3 nucleotides read TGTGCCAGCAGTGATGAGGGCGCGCTTCCCTATGGCTACACCTTC.

The V call is TRBV29-1, the J call TRBJ2-3; possibly TRBD2 for D (5 bases). V was shortened by 5 bases and J by 3 bases, with 18 bases between the two germline ends. Germline CDR1 and CDR2: SQVTM and ANQGSEA. This CDR3 contains 15 residues. The CDR3 region has the DNA TGCAGCGTTCGGTCGGGGTGGTTCGGGACAGATACGCAGTATTTT. Amino acid sequence: CSVRSGWFGTDTQYF.

V and J are TRBV6-5 and TRBJ1-3; no clear D gene. The CDR3 is made up of 15 amino acids. Germline CDR1 is MNHEY and CDR2 is SVGAGI. V gave up 6 bases and J gave up 0 bases, with 12 bases separating them. The CDR3 spells CASSQPRPSGNTIYF. Written as DNA, the CDR3 is TGTGCCAGCAGCCAGCCGCGCCCCTCTGGAAACACCATATATTTT.

The rearrangement uses TRBV5-1 and TRBJ1-2, with D uncertain. CDR3 length: 14 residues. With 0 bases removed from V and 5 bases from J, the gap between germline ends came to 11 bases. Germline assignment: CDR1 SGHRS and CDR2 YFSETQ. This CDR3 reads CASSLVAGSYGYTF. The CDR3 bases are TGCGCCAGCAGCTTGGTCGCAGGATCTTATGGCTACACCTTC.

CDR3 loop: CASSFTDRFYGYTF. The DNA for the CDR3 is TGTGCCAGTAGTTTCACGGACAGATTCTATGGCTACACCTTC. This chain uses TRBV19 with TRBJ1-2, with D possibly matching TRBD1 (6 bases). With 5 bases removed from V and 4 bases from J, the gap between germline ends came to 14 bases. The CDR3 length is 14 residues. CDR1 LNHDA and CDR2 SQIVND come from the germline V gene (reference sequence).

The table lists this clone with a count of one. This chain connects TRBV12-3 or TRBV12-4 to TRBJ1-1; 8 bases line up with TRBD1. The CDR3 runs to 12 residues. Trimming cost V 5 bases and J 8 bases; bases outside gene matches: 4. The CDR3 DNA is TGTGCCAGCAGTCCCTGGGACAGGGAAGCTTTCTTT. It is translated as CASSPWDREAFF.